The entry that follows covers one T cell receptor beta chain sequence. TCRdb keeps only in-frame clones here, not all; method: immunoSEQ multiplex PCR. The sample yields over 30,000 clones, less than 90% seen once. This record belongs to a study of blood T cell repertoires in COVID-19. In the study overall: Sites across the United States, Italy and Spain contributed samples from acute and convalescent COVID-19.

Unmatched junction bases numbered 4, after V lost 1 base and J lost 12 bases. This CDR3 contains 12 residues. The sample was peripheral blood. This sequence joins TRBV12-3 or TRBV12-4 and TRBJ1-1, with 8 bases that match TRBD1. This TCR derives from a man aged 65 to 79 with active COVID-19. Here the CDR3 reads CASSLGTGRTFF. CDR3 DNA: TGTGCCAGCAGTTTAGGGACAGGGAGGACTTTCTTT.